These 7 T cell receptor beta chains were sequenced from one sample in a study of CD8+ T cells in alopecia areata. RNA, once extracted, was reverse transcribed into cDNA for use as the sequencing template. TCRdb keeps only in-frame clones here, not all; method: immunoSEQ multiplex PCR. There are fewer than 200,000 clones in the sample; 60% to 75% occur only once, and 13% to 15% lies in the top ten. Treatment of the sample: oral pan-JAK inhibitor, 5-10 mg twice daily. The sequencing used CD4+ T cells sorted from blood, collected at week 24, from a patient treated with tofacitinib. The receptor source for this set is a human donor with alopecia areata.

J is TRBJ1-4 and V is TRBV11-2, with D uncertain. Trimming stripped 8 bases from V and 8 bases from J, with 15 bases between. Germline V lookup: CDR1 SGHAT, CDR2 FQNNGV. The length of the CDR3 is 13 residues. CDR3 sequence (DNA): TGTGCCAGCGGAGCAAGGACGAGGGAAAAACTGTTTTTT. Its translation is CASGARTREKLFF.

The V call is TRBV10-3, the J call TRBJ1-1; a possible D gene is TRBD1 (5 bases). With 6 bases removed from V and 0 bases from J, the gap between germline ends came to 8 bases. Germline CDR1 and CDR2: ENHRY and SYGVKD. The CDR3 is 13 amino acids. The CDR3 DNA sequence: TGTGCCATCAGGGAGACAGTGAACACTGAAGCTTTCTTT. Translated: CAIRETVNTEAFF.

The chain recombines TRBV23-1 with TRBJ2-1; weak D call: TRBD2 (5 bases). TRBV23-1 is filed as an ORF, its function uncertain. Trimming removed 3 bases at V and 5 bases at J, with 11 bases between. The CDR3 runs to 14 residues. Written as DNA, the CDR3 is TGCGCCAGCAGTCACTCCGGGCGGGACAATGAGCAGTTCTTC. Protein product: CASSHSGRDNEQFF.

This clone was observed a handful of times. The chain combines TRBV2 with TRBJ2-1; D unclear. V was trimmed by 7 bases and J by 3 bases, leaving 7 bases between them. CDR3 size: 12 residues. Germline CDR1 and CDR2: SNHLY and FYNNEI. The CDR3: CASTMDYNEQFF. The CDR3 bases are TGTGCCAGCACTATGGACTACAATGAGCAGTTCTTC.

The chain uses TRBV10-3 and TRBJ2-7; TRBD1 aligns across 7 bases. Germline CDR1 reads ENHRY; CDR2 reads SYGVKD. V trimming: 6 bases; J trimming: 3 bases; junction bases outside the gene matches: 8. This CDR3 contains 14 residues. The CDR3 is CAISPTGKGYEQYF. DNA of the CDR3: TGTGCCATCAGCCCGACAGGGAAGGGCTACGAGCAGTACTTC.

This clone has just a few counts. The junction departs from germline at one end; a sequencing error may be responsible. The J gene is TRBJ2-1, the V gene TRBV7-2; the match to TRBD2 covers 11 bases. Germline V gene data show CDR1 as SGHTA and CDR2 as FQGNSA. The CDR3 contains 15 residues. As DNA, the CDR3 is TGTGCCAGCAGCGTAGCGGGGGGGTTAAACAATGAGCAGTTCTTC. Protein sequence: CASSVAGGLNNEQFF.

The chain combines TRBV29-1 with TRBJ1-1; D might be TRBD1 (6 bases). The germline V and J ends were trimmed by 1 base and 7 bases, with 10 bases remaining between them. The CDR3 is 12 amino acids. In germline, CDR1 is SQVTM, CDR2 ANQGSEA. The CDR3 here is CSVEGGQVEAFF. In DNA, the CDR3 is TGCAGCGTTGAAGGGGGACAAGTTGAAGCTTTCTTT.